Shown below are 16 T cell receptor beta chains from a single sample sequenced in a study of cytomegalovirus exposure and HLA in healthy donors. The PCR employed 60 Vbeta primers together with 13 Jbeta primers. Method: immunoSEQ multiplex PCR; TCRdb's copy keeps in-frame clones and lacks some. The table lists approximately 240,000 clones, more than 85% of them singletons. The sequenced sample was PBMCs. The receptors shown here come from a young woman in good health and CMV-seronegative.

The chain employs TRBV5-6 and TRBJ1-4; no definite D call. From germline, CDR1 is SGHDT and CDR2 YYEEEE. The germline V and J ends were trimmed by 6 bases and 2 bases, with 11 bases remaining between them. This CDR3 comprises 14 residues. CDR3 bases: TGTGCCAGCACGGTCGGAGGGACTAATGAAAAACTGTTTTTT. Its protein product is CASTVGGTNEKLFF.

The CDR3 loop reads CASSSGTSHEQYF. In DNA form, the CDR3 reads TGTGCCAGCAGCTCAGGAACTAGCCACGAGCAGTACTTC. V is TRBV7-8 and J is TRBJ2-7; D possibly corresponds to TRBD2 (6 bases). The CDR3 contains 13 residues. In germline, CDR1 is SGHVS, CDR2 FQNEAQ. With 4 bases removed from V and 5 bases from J, the gap between germline ends came to 12 bases. Combining the CDR3 with reference TRBV7-8 and TRBJ2-7 gives the whole variable domain GAGVSQSPRYKVAKRGQDVALRCDPISGHVSLFWYQQALGQGPEFLTYFQNEAQLDKSGLPSDRFFAERPEGSVSTLKIQRTQQEDSAVYLCASSSGTSHEQYFGPGTRLTVT.

The chain employs TRBV2 and TRBJ1-2; TRBD1 agrees at 7 bases. This CDR3 has 12 amino acids. The trim removed 7 bases at V and 5 bases at J, leaving 4 bases unmatched. Germline CDR1 reads SNHLY; CDR2 reads FYNNEI. The DNA of the CDR3 is TGTGCCAGCATGAGGGGGCAGTATGGCTACACCTTC. Protein: CASMRGQYGYTF.

The V gene is TRBV7-8, the J gene TRBJ2-2; D possibly corresponds to TRBD1 (6 bases). V was trimmed by 5 bases and J by 9 bases, leaving 10 bases between them. The CDR3 covers 12 residues. The germline V gene encodes CDR1 SGHVS and CDR2 FQNEAQ. The CDR3: CASSQTGWELFF. The CDR3 coding sequence is TGTGCCAGCAGCCAGACAGGCTGGGAGCTGTTTTTT.

This clone was observed once. V and J are TRBV7-9 and TRBJ2-7; 8 nucleotides agree with TRBD2. Losses at the gene ends were 7 bases for V and 6 bases for J; bases not matched to a gene: 8. This CDR3 has 13 residues. The germline V gene has CDR1 SEHNR and CDR2 FQNEAQ (reference sequence). CDR3 coding DNA: TGTGCCAGCACCACCGGGACTAGAGGCGAGCAGTACTTC. Amino acids: CASTTGTRGEQYF.

The chain employs TRBV7-2 and TRBJ2-7, with D possibly matching TRBD2 (6 bases). Looked up from germline, CDR1 is SGHTA and CDR2 is FQGNSA. V lost 3 bases and J lost 2, with 17 bases in between. The CDR3 extends over 16 amino acids. As DNA, the CDR3 is TGTGCCAGCAGCTTTTCGGTGGGGGGACCAACCTACGAGCAGTACTTC. The encoded protein is CASSFSVGGPTYEQYF.

Details on this clone: The same CDR3 also results from other DNA sequences found in this sample. This sequence joins TRBV6-5 and TRBJ1-1; 8 bases agree with TRBD1. Germline CDR1 MNHEY, CDR2 SVGAGI. The CDR3 contains 15 residues. V gave up 3 bases and J gave up 1 base; unmatched junction bases: 4. The CDR3 DNA reads TGTGCCAGCAGTTATTCCGACAGGGGGAACACTGAAGCTTTCTTT. Residues: CASSYSDRGNTEAFF.

A single count supports this clone. The chain joins TRBV11-2 to TRBJ2-2; a possible D gene is TRBD2 (6 bases). Germline V gives CDR1 SGHAT, CDR2 FQNNGV. The CDR3 sequence is 16 residues long. V gave up 1 base and J gave up 0 bases, with 9 bases separating them. The DNA of the CDR3 is TGTGCCAGCAGCTTAGTTCTAGCGTCGAACACCGGGGAGCTGTTTTTT. Protein product: CASSLVLASNTGELFF.

This rearrangement joins TRBV7-9 to TRBJ2-3, with D perhaps matching TRBD2 (6 bases). The CDR3 is 18 residues long. The germline CDR1 and CDR2 sequences are SEHNR and FQNEAQ (reference sequence). Trimming shortened V by 5 bases and J by 0 bases, and 21 bases separated the two germline ends. CDR3 in DNA: TGTGCCAGCAGCCCCGGTATTTCAAGCGGAGGGAGCACAGATACGCAGTATTTT. As protein: CASSPGISSGGSTDTQYF.

The chain recombines TRBV4-2 with TRBJ2-2, with 10 nucleotides matching TRBD1. The CDR3 loop spans 16 amino acids. J lost 2 bases, V lost 4 bases, and 4 bases had no gene match. CDR1 is LGHNA and CDR2 is YNFKEQ in the germline V gene. CDR3 amino acids: CASSPGTGVNTGELFF. CDR3 nucleotide sequence: TGTGCCAGCAGCCCCGGGACAGGGGTAAACACCGGGGAGCTGTTTTTT.

The chain employs TRBV11-2 and TRBJ1-3; D remains ambiguous. Germline V gene lookup returns CDR1 SGHAT and CDR2 FQNNGV. This CDR3 spans 14 amino acids. The V end was cut by 0 bases, the J end by 2 bases, with 5 bases between. The CDR3 is CASSLETAGNTIYF. CDR3 nucleotide sequence: TGTGCCAGCAGCTTAGAAACTGCTGGAAACACCATATATTTT.

The count of this clone is one. The rearrangement joins TRBV7-2 to TRBJ1-2; TRBD1 agrees at 7 bases. Germline V gives CDR1 SGHTA, CDR2 FQGNSA. This CDR3 is built from 14 residues. V dropped 3 bases and J dropped 8; count of bases not matched to a gene: 9. DNA of the CDR3: TGTGCCAGCAGCTTGTCTAGGGACAGTAGCGGCTACACCTTC. Encoded protein: CASSLSRDSSGYTF.

The chain joins TRBV10-2 to TRBJ2-5, with D possibly matching TRBD2 (5 bases). The ends were cut back, 6 bases at V and 6 bases at J, with 11 bases in the middle. The CDR3 length is 12 residues. Germline CDR1 reads WSHSY; CDR2 reads SAAADI. As DNA, the CDR3 is TGCGCCAGCAGCGCAGAGGGCAAGACCCAGTACTTC. This sequence encodes CASSAEGKTQYF.

The V and J genes are TRBV10-1 and TRBJ1-5, with 7 bases that match TRBD1. The CDR3 has 16 residues. Germline CDR1 is WNHNN and CDR2 is SYGVQD (reference sequence). The V gene end was trimmed by 5 bases and the J gene end by 1 base; junction bases not matched to a gene: 8. The CDR3 region has the DNA TGCGCCAGCAGTAAAGAGGGGGCGGGAAGCAATCAGCCCCAGCATTTT. It yields the protein CASSKEGAGSNQPQHF.

CDR3 DNA: TGTGCCATCAGTGAGTCATTAGAAAATGAAAAACTGTTTTTT. Translated: CAISESLENEKLFF. V usage is TRBV10-3 and J usage is TRBJ1-4; no reliable D call. There are 14 residues in the CDR3. Looked up from germline, CDR1 is ENHRY and CDR2 is SYGVKD. With 0 bases removed from V and 5 bases from J, the gap between germline ends came to 7 bases.

The rearrangement links TRBV9 to TRBJ2-1; 9 bases align to TRBD2. Germline-derived CDR1 and CDR2 are SGDLS and YYNGEE. J gave up 9 bases and V 0 bases, and 10 bases lay outside the gene matches. This CDR3 is built from 16 residues. CDR3 residues: CASSVAGTSPPLEQFF. Here the CDR3 DNA reads TGTGCCAGCAGCGTAGCCGGGACTAGCCCACCCCTTGAGCAGTTCTTC.